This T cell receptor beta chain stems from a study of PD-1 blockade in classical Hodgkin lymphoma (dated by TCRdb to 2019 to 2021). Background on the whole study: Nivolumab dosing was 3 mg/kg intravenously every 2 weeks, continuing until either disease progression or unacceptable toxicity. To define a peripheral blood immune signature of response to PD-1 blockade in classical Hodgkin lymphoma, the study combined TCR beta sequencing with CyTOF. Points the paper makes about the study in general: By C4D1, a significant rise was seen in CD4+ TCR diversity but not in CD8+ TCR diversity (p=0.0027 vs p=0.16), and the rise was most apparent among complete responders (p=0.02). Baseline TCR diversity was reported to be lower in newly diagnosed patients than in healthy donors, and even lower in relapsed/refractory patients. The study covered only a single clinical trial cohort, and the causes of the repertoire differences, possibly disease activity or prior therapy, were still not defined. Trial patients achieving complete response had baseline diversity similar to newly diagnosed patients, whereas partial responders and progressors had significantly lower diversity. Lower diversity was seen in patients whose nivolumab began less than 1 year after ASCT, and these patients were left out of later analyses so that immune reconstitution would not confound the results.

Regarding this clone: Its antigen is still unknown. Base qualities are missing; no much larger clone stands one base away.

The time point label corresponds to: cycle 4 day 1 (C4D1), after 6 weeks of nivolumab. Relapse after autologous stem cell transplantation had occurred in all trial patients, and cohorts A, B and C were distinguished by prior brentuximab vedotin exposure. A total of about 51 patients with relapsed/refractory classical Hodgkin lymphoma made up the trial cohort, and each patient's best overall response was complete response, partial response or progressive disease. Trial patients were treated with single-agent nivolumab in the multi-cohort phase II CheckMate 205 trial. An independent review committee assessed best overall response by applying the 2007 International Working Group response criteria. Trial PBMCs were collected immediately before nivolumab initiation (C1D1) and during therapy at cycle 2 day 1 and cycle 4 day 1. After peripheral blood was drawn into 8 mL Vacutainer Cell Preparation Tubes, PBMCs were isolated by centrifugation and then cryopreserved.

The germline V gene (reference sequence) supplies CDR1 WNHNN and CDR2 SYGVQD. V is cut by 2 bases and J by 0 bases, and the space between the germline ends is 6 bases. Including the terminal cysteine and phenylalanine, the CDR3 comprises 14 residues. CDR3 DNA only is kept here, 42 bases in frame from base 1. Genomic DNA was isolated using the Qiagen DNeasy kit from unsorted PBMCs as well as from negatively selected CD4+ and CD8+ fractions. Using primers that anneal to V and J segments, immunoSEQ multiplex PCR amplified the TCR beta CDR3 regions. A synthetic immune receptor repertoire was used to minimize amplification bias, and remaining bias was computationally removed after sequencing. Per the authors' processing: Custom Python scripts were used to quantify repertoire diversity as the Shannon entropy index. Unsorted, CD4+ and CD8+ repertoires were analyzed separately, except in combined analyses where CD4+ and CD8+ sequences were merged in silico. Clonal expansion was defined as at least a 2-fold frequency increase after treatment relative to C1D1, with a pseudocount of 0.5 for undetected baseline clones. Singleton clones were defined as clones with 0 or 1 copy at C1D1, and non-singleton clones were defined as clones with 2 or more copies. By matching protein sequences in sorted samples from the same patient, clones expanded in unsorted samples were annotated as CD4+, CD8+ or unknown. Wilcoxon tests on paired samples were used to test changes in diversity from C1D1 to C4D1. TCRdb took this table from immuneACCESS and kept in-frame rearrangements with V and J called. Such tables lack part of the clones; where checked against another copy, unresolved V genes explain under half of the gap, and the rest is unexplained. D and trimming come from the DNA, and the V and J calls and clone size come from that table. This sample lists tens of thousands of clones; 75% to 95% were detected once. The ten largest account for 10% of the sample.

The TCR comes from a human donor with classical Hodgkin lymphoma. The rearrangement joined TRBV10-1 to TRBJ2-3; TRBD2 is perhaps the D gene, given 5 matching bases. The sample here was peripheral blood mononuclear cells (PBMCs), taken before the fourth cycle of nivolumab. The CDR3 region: CASSEGGSTDTQYF. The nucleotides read TGCGCCAGCAGTGAGGGCGGGAGCACAGATACGCAGTATTTT.